This is a list of T cell receptor beta chains from one sample in a study of radiotherapy plus CTLA-4 blockade in lung cancer. Measured with immunoSEQ multiplex PCR; TCRdb has only the in-frame clones, and not every one. The sample has 40,000 to 50,000 clones; roughly 73% are singletons. The sample here was peripheral blood, taken from a patient treated with radiotherapy plus ipilimumab. The receptors come from a human donor with non-small cell lung cancer who had a complete response to radiotherapy plus ipilimumab. Both conserved end residues are part of each CDR3. A D gene is named only where the DNA matches it firmly. Not all rows give a size; the values are once, few, many and, for expanded clones, a class.

d_call: TRBD1; v_call: TRBV5-6; clone_size: NA; j_call: TRBJ1-6; cdr3_nt: TGTGCCAGCAGCTTGGAAGGGACAGGGCGCTATAATTCACCCCTCCACTTT; cdr3_aa: CASSLEGTGRYNSPLHF
d_call: NA; v_call: TRBV28; clone_size: once; j_call: TRBJ2-1; cdr3_nt: TGTGCCAGCAGTCCTCCCGCTAGGGGTGAGCAGTTCTTC; cdr3_aa: CASSPPARGEQFF
d_call: NA; v_call: TRBV6-1; clone_size: NA; j_call: TRBJ1-5; cdr3_nt: TGTGCCAGCAGTATGGGGGGGGCCAATCAGCCCCAGCATTTT; cdr3_aa: CASSMGGANQPQHF
d_call: TRBD2; v_call: TRBV6-1; clone_size: NA; j_call: TRBJ2-5; cdr3_nt: TGTGCCAGCAGTGATGCGGGGGACGGTAAATGGACCCAGTACTTC; cdr3_aa: CASSDAGDGKWTQYF
d_call: NA; v_call: TRBV5-1; clone_size: NA; j_call: TRBJ2-3; cdr3_nt: TGCGCCAGCAGCTTGGCCTGGATAGGAGAACGTTCCACAGATACGCAGTATTTT; cdr3_aa: CASSLAWIGERSTDTQYF
d_call: NA; v_call: TRBV13; clone_size: NA; j_call: TRBJ1-4; cdr3_nt: TGTGCCAGCAGCAAAGCGTGGGGAGAGGATGAAAAACTGTTTTTT; cdr3_aa: CASSKAWGEDEKLFF
d_call: TRBD2; v_call: TRBV29-1; clone_size: NA; j_call: TRBJ2-2; cdr3_nt: TGCAGCGGGGAGACTAGCGGGGGGACCGGGGAGCTGTTTTTT; cdr3_aa: CSGETSGGTGELFF
d_call: TRBD2; v_call: TRBV7-2; clone_size: NA; j_call: TRBJ2-7; cdr3_nt: TGTGCCAGCAGCTTGCTGCCGGGAGGCTCCTACGAGCAGTACTTC; cdr3_aa: CASSLLPGGSYEQYF
d_call: TRBD1; v_call: TRBV5-1; clone_size: once; j_call: TRBJ2-1; cdr3_nt: TGCGCCAGCAGCTTGGATCCGGGACAGTACAATGAGCAGTTCTTC; cdr3_aa: CASSLDPGQYNEQFF
d_call: TRBD1; v_call: TRBV2; clone_size: NA; j_call: TRBJ2-7; cdr3_nt: TGTGCCAGCAGGGAGACAGGGACCAATACTCCCTACGAGCAGTACTTC; cdr3_aa: CASRETGTNTPYEQYF
d_call: NA; v_call: TRBV4-3; clone_size: once; j_call: TRBJ1-3; cdr3_nt: TGCGCCAGCAGCCAAGGGAGGCTGAGCTCTGGAAACACCATATATTTT; cdr3_aa: CASSQGRLSSGNTIYF